The next 26 T cell receptor beta chains were all read from a single sample in a study of blood T cell repertoires in COVID-19. Generated by immunoSEQ multiplex PCR, the TCRdb table keeps only in-frame clones and is missing some. Of more than 75,000 clones in the sample, 75% to 90% were seen once. Material for sequencing was peripheral blood. Receptor source: an elderly man with active or convalescent COVID-19.

The V gene is TRBV2, the J gene TRBJ1-6; 12 bases match TRBD1. The CDR3 extends over 16 amino acids. V gave up 4 bases and J gave up 7 bases; unmatched junction bases: 5. In germline, CDR1 is SNHLY, CDR2 FYNNEI. Written as DNA, the CDR3 is TGTGCCAGCAGTGGGGGGACAGGGGGCCAGAATTCACCCCTCCACTTT. It is translated as CASSGGTGGQNSPLHF.

The chain links TRBV7-9 to TRBJ2-4, with 12 bases matching TRBD2. CDR1 is SEHNR and CDR2 is FQNEAQ in the germline V gene (reference sequence). Unmatched junction bases numbered 9, after V lost 6 bases and J lost 6 bases. This CDR3 has 16 residues. The CDR3 here is CASSGASGRAVNIQYF. The CDR3, as DNA: TGTGCCAGCAGTGGTGCTAGCGGGAGGGCCGTAAACATTCAGTACTTC.

This chain uses TRBV5-1 with TRBJ2-4; possible D gene TRBD2, 6 bases. The CDR3 loop spans 13 amino acids. V lost 4 bases and J 5 bases, leaving 10 bases between the germline ends. The germline V gene encodes CDR1 SGHRS and CDR2 YFSETQ. The CDR3 sequence: CASSEGGENIQYF. Here the CDR3 DNA reads TGCGCCAGCAGCGAAGGAGGGGAAAACATTCAGTACTTC.

The table lists this clone with a few counts. The gene calls are TRBV2 and TRBJ1-2, with TRBD1 matching over 8 bases. The CDR3 runs to 13 residues. Germline V gene data show CDR1 as SNHLY and CDR2 as FYNNEI. After removal of 3 bases from V and 8 bases from J, the junction contained 5 bases not matched to a gene. CDR3 in DNA: TGTGCCAGCAGTGATAGACAGGGGAACGGCTACACCTTC. It codes for CASSDRQGNGYTF.

This rearrangement joins TRBV5-1 to TRBJ2-7, with TRBD1 matching 9 bases. This CDR3 region has 15 residues. From germline, CDR1 is SGHRS and CDR2 YFSETQ. Trimming took 0 bases from V and 6 from J; bases not matched to a gene: 7. The CDR3, as DNA: TGCGCCAGCAGCTTGGGACAGGGGGGACGGGGCGAGCAGTACTTC. As protein: CASSLGQGGRGEQYF.

The chain has TRBV28 and TRBJ2-5; D is perhaps TRBD1 (5 bases). Per germline, CDR1 MDHEN and CDR2 SYDVKM. Deletions cut 2 bases from V and 4 bases from J, with 11 bases between. The CDR3 sequence is 14 residues long. The CDR3 DNA reads TGTGCCAGCAGTTTAATGGCAGGGTCAGAGACCCAGTACTTC. Translating it yields CASSLMAGSETQYF.

The rearrangement links TRBV20-1 to TRBJ2-1, with 8 positions matching TRBD2. The CDR3 totals 15 residues. Germline V lookup: CDR1 DFQATT, CDR2 SNEGSKA (reference sequence). The V gene end was trimmed by 3 bases and the J gene end by 6 bases; junction bases not matched to a gene: 10. CDR3 loop: CSASSPAGVLNEQFF. For the CDR3, the DNA is TGCAGTGCTAGTTCCCCAGCGGGAGTACTCAATGAGCAGTTCTTC.

The chain links TRBV19 to TRBJ1-2; 9 bases fit TRBD1. This CDR3 has 13 amino acids. Unmatched junction bases numbered 6, after V lost 7 bases and J lost 6 bases. CDR1 and CDR2 from the germline V gene are LNHDA and SQIVND (reference sequence). The chain's CDR3 is CASTSRQGDGYTF. The CDR3 coding sequence is TGTGCCAGTACCTCTCGACAGGGGGATGGCTACACCTTC.

The chain has TRBV24-1 and TRBJ2-3, with D unclear. The CDR3 extends over 14 amino acids. V was clipped by 7 bases and J by 3 bases, with 13 bases between them. The germline gives CDR1 KGHDR, CDR2 SFDVKD. The CDR3 is CATSPAGSTDTQYF. For the CDR3, the DNA is TGTGCCACCAGCCCTGCCGGGTCGACAGATACGCAGTATTTT.

This sequence joins TRBV11-2 and TRBJ2-7; 16 bases are a match to TRBD2. V was clipped by 2 bases and J by 4 bases; unmatched bases: 5. The CDR3 spans 17 residues. Per the germline V gene, CDR1 is SGHAT and CDR2 is FQNNGV. CDR3 protein: CASSLRGLAGGRYEQYF. The CDR3 DNA sequence: TGTGCCAGCAGCTTAAGGGGACTAGCGGGAGGGCGGTACGAGCAGTACTTC.

V is TRBV5-5 and J is TRBJ1-5; D might be TRBD1 (5 bases). The CDR3 totals 16 residues. Germline assignment: CDR1 SGHKS and CDR2 YYEKEE (reference sequence). V was clipped by 0 bases and J by 5 bases, with 15 bases between them. The CDR3 protein is CASSLAVAQADQPQHF. As DNA, the CDR3 is TGTGCCAGCAGCTTGGCCGTCGCACAGGCCGATCAGCCCCAGCATTTT.

The gene calls are TRBV12-3 or TRBV12-4 and TRBJ1-2; tentative D call: TRBD1 (5 bases). The CDR3 is made up of 13 amino acids. V dropped 6 bases and J dropped 3 bases, with 11 bases sitting between them. The CDR3 nucleotides are TGTGCCAGCAGGAGGGGAGGTCACTATGGCTACACCTTC. It specifies CASRRGGHYGYTF.

V and J are TRBV11-2 and TRBJ2-5; TRBD1 matches at 7 bases. The CDR3 sequence is 16 residues long. Germline-derived CDR1 and CDR2 are SGHAT and FQNNGV. With 2 bases clipped from V and 5 bases from J, the junction kept 11 bases outside the gene matches. CDR3 sequence: CASSLIRQGGKETQYF. CDR3 DNA sequence: TGTGCCAGCAGCTTAATCCGACAGGGTGGTAAGGAGACCCAGTACTTC.

The chain carries TRBV28 and TRBJ1-2; D gene uncertain. Trimming stripped 5 bases from V and 7 bases from J, with 14 bases between. The CDR3 runs 13 residues. The germline V gene has CDR1 MDHEN and CDR2 SYDVKM. The CDR3: CASSRTASGGYTF. In nucleotides, the CDR3 is TGTGCCAGCAGTCGGACTGCTTCTGGTGGCTACACCTTC.

J is TRBJ2-7 and V is TRBV7-2, with 9 bases aligning to TRBD1. The CDR3 has 14 amino acids. V was pared by 5 bases and J by 6 bases, with 8 bases of the junction left unmatched. Germline-derived CDR1 and CDR2 are SGHTA and FQGNSA. This chain's CDR3 is CASSMDRGSVEQYF. CDR3 nucleotides: TGTGCCAGCAGCATGGACAGGGGAAGCGTCGAGCAGTACTTC. The entire variable domain, with the rest obtained from reference TRBV7-2 and TRBJ2-7, is as follows: GAGVSQSPSNKVTEKGKDVELRCDPISGHTALYWYRQSLGQGLEFLIYFQGNSAPDKSGLPSDRFSAERTGGSVSTLTIQRTQQEDSAVYLCASSMDRGSVEQYFGPGTRLTVT.

The chain uses TRBV4-2 and TRBJ2-7; the D gene is possibly TRBD1 (7 bases). The V gene lost 5 bases and the J gene lost 2 bases, with 19 bases spanning the gap. Per germline, CDR1 LGHNA and CDR2 YNFKEQ. The CDR3 is 16 amino acids. The CDR3 region is CASSKPGDSRAYEQYF. Written as DNA, the CDR3 is TGTGCCAGCAGCAAGCCGGGGGACAGCCGTGCCTACGAGCAGTACTTC.

The chain recombines TRBV7-9 with TRBJ2-3; the D gene is possibly TRBD2 (5 bases). The CDR3 runs to 12 residues. Deletions cut 5 bases from V and 5 bases from J, with 8 bases between. Germline lookup yields CDR1 SEHNR and CDR2 FQNEAQ (reference sequence). CDR3 loop: CASSAEGDTQYF. The CDR3 nucleotides are TGTGCCAGCAGCGCAGAGGGAGATACGCAGTATTTT.

The chain recombines TRBV2 with TRBJ1-6; D is perhaps TRBD1 (6 bases). The CDR3 spans 14 residues. V was cut by 4 bases and J by 6 bases, with 10 bases left in between. Germline V gene lookup returns CDR1 SNHLY and CDR2 FYNNEI. CDR3 in amino acids: CASSVGQPNSPLHF. Here the CDR3 DNA reads TGTGCCAGCAGTGTAGGACAGCCTAATTCACCCCTCCACTTT.

The chain uses TRBV7-3 and TRBJ1-6; a possible D gene is TRBD1 (6 bases). The CDR3 runs 13 residues. Germline V CDR1 and CDR2: SGHTA, FQGTGA. The ends were cut back, 5 bases at V and 8 bases at J, with 10 bases in the middle. CDR3 sequence: CASSINRDSPLHF. CDR3 in DNA: TGTGCCAGCAGCATTAACAGGGATTCACCCCTCCACTTT.

The CDR3 loop is CASSYAGGQPQHF. CDR3 nucleotide sequence: TGTGCCAGCAGTTACGCTGGAGGTCAGCCCCAGCATTTT. The chain recombines TRBV6-2 or TRBV6-3 with TRBJ1-5; D uncertain. V lost 2 bases and J lost 6, with 8 bases in between. The CDR3 is 13 residues long. Germline CDR1 reads MNHEY; CDR2 reads SVGEGT.

Only a few counts were recorded for this clone. The chain combines TRBV5-1 with TRBJ1-1, with D uncertain. This CDR3 is 14 amino acids long. The V and J ends lost 0 bases and 1 base respectively, with 7 bases between them. The germline V gene has CDR1 SGHRS and CDR2 YFSETQ. The CDR3 loop is CASSLAGANTEAFF. As DNA, the CDR3 is TGCGCCAGCAGCTTGGCTGGAGCGAACACTGAAGCTTTCTTT.

The chain has TRBV6-2 or TRBV6-3 and TRBJ2-2; tentative D call: TRBD1 (5 bases). V was trimmed by 4 bases and J by 3 bases, leaving 9 bases between them. This CDR3 has 14 residues. Germline V CDR1 and CDR2: MNHEY, SVGEGT. The CDR3 protein is CASSSTVYTGELFF. The CDR3 bases are TGTGCCAGCAGTTCGACAGTATACACCGGGGAGCTGTTTTTT.

V and J are TRBV27 and TRBJ2-5, with TRBD2 matching over 7 bases. V shed 4 bases and J 4 bases; nucleotides not matched to a gene: 18. Germline V gene sequence: CDR1 MNHEY, CDR2 SMNVEV (reference sequence). The CDR3 loop spans 18 amino acids. This CDR3 is CASSSTRGRALGGETQYF. The DNA for the CDR3 is TGTGCCAGCAGTTCCACCCGGGGGAGGGCACTTGGGGGAGAGACCCAGTACTTC.

Here the CDR3 reads CASSQRQKKTAQYF. DNA of the CDR3: TGTGCCAGCAGCCAGCGACAGAAGAAGACTGCGCAGTATTTT. The chain has TRBV16 and TRBJ2-3; D may be TRBD1 (5 bases). Trimming cost V 3 bases and J 10 bases, with 17 bases left between them. Germline V gene data show CDR1 as KGHSY and CDR2 as FQNENV. The CDR3 sequence is 14 residues long.

J is TRBJ2-3 and V is TRBV11-2, with 11 bases identical to TRBD2. Germline V CDR1 and CDR2: SGHAT, FQNNGV. With 7 bases clipped from V and 0 bases from J, the junction kept 0 bases outside the gene matches. The CDR3 has 14 residues. The CDR3 nucleotides are TGTGCCAGCATAGCGGGAGGGAGCACAGATACGCAGTATTTT. Translation: CASIAGGSTDTQYF.

The chain employs TRBV7-2 and TRBJ2-3; 8 bases line up with TRBD2. The germline CDR1 and CDR2 sequences are SGHTA and FQGNSA. The CDR3 is 17 amino acids. V shed 3 bases, J shed 1 base, and the junction held 9 bases outside the gene matches. In DNA form, the CDR3 reads TGTGCCAGCAGCTTCATAGGCGGGACTAGAGGCACAGATACGCAGTATTTT. As protein: CASSFIGGTRGTDTQYF.